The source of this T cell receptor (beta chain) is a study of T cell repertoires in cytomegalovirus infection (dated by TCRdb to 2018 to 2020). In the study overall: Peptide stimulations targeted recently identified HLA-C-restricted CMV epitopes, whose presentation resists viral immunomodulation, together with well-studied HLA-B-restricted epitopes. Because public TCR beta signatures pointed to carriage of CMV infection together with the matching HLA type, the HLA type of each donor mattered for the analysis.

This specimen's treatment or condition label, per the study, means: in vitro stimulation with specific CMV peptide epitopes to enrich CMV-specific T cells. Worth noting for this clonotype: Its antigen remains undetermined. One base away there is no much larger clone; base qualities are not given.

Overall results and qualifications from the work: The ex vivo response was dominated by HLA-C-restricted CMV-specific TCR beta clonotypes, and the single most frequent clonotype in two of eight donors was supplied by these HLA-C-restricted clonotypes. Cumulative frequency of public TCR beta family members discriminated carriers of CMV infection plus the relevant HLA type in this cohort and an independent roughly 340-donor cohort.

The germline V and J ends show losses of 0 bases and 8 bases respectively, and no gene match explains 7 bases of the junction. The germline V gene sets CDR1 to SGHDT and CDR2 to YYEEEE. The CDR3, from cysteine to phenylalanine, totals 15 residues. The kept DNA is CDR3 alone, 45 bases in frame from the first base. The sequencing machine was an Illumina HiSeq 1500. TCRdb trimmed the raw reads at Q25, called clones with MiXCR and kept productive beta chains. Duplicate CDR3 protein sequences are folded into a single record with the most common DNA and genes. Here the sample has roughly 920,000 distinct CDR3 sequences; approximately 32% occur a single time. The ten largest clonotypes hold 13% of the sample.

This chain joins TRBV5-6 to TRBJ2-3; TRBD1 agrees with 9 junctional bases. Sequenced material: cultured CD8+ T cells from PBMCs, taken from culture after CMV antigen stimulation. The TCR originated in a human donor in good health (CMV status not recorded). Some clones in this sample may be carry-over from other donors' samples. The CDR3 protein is CASSLEDRGWGTQYF. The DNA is TGTGCCAGCAGCTTGGAGGACAGGGGCTGGGGTACGCAGTATTTT.